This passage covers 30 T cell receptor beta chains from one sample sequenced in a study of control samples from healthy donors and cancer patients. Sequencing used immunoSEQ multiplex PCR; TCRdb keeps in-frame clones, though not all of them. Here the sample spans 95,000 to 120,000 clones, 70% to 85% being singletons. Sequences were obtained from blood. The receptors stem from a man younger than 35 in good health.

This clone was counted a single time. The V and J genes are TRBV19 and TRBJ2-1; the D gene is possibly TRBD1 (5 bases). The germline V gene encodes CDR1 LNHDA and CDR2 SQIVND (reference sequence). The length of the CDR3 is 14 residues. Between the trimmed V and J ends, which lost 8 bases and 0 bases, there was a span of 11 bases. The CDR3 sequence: CASCVQGSYNEQFF. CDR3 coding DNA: TGTGCCAGTTGTGTTCAGGGCTCCTACAATGAGCAGTTCTTC.

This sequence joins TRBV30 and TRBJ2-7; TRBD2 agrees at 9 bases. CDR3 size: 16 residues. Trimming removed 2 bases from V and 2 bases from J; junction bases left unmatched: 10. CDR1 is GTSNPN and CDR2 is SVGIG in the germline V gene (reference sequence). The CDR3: CAWSLISGGSPYEQYF. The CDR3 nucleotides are TGTGCCTGGAGTTTGATTAGCGGGGGTTCCCCCTACGAGCAGTACTTC. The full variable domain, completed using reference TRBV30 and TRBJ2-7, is SQTIHQWPATLVQPVGSPLSLECTVEGTSNPNLYWYRQAAGRGLQLLFYSVGIGQISSEVPQNLSASRPQDRQFILSSKKLLLSDSGFYLCAWSLISGGSPYEQYFGPGTRLTVT.

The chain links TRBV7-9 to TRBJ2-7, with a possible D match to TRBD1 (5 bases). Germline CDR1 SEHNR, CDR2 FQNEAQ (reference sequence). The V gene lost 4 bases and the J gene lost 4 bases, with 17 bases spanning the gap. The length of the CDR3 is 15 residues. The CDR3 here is CASSSPLRGGYEQYF. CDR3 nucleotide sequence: TGTGCCAGCAGCTCCCCCCTAAGGGGTGGGTACGAGCAGTACTTC.

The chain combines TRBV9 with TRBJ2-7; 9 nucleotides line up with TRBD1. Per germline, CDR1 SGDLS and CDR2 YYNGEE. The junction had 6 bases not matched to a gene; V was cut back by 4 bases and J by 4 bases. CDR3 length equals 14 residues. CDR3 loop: CASSPGDRAYEQYV. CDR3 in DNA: TGTGCCAGCAGCCCCGGGGACAGGGCTTACGAGCAGTACGTC.

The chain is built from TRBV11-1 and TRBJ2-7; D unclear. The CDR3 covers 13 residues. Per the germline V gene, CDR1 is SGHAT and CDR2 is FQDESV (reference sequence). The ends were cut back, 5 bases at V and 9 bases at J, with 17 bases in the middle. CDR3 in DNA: TGTGCCAGCAGCCAAGGGTACAGCGACCGGCAGTACTTC. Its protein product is CASSQGYSDRQYF. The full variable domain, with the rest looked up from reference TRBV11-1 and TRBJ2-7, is EAEVAQSPRYKITEKSQAVAFWCDPISGHATLYWYRQILGQGPELLVQFQDESVVDDSQLPKDRFSAERLKGVDSTLKIQPAELGDSAMYLCASSQGYSDRQYFGPGTRLTVT.

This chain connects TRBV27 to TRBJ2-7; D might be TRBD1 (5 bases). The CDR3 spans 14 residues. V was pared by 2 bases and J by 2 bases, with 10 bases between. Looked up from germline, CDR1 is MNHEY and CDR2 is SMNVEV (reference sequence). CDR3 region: CASSLVQGTYEQYF. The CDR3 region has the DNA TGTGCCAGCAGTTTAGTCCAGGGAACCTACGAGCAGTACTTC.

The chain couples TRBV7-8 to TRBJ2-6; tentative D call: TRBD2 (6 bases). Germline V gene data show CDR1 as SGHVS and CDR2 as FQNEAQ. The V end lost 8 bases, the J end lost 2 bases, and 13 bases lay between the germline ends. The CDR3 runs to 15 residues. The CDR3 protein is CASSQRVTGANVLTF. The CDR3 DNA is TGTGCCAGCTCGCAGCGGGTAACTGGGGCCAACGTCCTGACTTTC.

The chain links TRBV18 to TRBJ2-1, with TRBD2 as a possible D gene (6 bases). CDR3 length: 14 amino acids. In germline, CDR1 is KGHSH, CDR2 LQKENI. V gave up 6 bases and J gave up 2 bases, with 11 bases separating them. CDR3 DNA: TGTGCCAGCTCTGCGACTAGTACCTACAATGAGCAGTTCTTC. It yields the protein CASSATSTYNEQFF.

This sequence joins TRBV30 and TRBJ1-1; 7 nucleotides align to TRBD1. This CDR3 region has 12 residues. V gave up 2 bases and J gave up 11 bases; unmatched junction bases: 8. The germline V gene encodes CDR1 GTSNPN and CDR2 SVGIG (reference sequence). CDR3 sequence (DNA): TGTGCCTGGAGTCCAGGGGGTAAGAAGGCTTTCTTT. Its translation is CAWSPGGKKAFF.

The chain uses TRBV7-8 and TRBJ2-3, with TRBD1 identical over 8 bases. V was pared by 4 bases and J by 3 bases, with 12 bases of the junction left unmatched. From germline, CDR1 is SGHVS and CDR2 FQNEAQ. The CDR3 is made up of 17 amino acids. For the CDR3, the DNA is TGTGCCAGCAGCTCCAGCCCACAGGGGGTTGGAACAGATACGCAGTATTTT. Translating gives CASSSSPQGVGTDTQYF. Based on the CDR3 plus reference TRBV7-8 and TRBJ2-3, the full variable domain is GAGVSQSPRYKVAKRGQDVALRCDPISGHVSLFWYQQALGQGPEFLTYFQNEAQLDKSGLPSDRFFAERPEGSVSTLKIQRTQQEDSAVYLCASSSSPQGVGTDTQYFGPGTRLTVL.

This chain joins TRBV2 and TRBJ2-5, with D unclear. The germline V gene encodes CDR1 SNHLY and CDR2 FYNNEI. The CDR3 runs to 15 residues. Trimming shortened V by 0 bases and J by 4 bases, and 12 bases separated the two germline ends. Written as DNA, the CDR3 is TGTGCCAGCAGTGAAGCTCGCGCGGTCGGAGAGACCCAGTACTTC. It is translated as CASSEARAVGETQYF.

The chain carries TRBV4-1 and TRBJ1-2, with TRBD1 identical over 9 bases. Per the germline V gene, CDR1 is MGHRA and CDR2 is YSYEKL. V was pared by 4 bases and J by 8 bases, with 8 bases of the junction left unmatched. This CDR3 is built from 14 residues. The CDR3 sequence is CASSLSGTGKGYTF. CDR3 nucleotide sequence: TGCGCCAGCAGCCTTTCCGGGACAGGGAAGGGCTACACCTTC.

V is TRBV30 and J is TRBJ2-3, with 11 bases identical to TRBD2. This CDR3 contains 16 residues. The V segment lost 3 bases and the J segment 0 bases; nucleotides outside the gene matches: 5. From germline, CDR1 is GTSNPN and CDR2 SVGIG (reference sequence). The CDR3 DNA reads TGTGCCTGGAGCGCCGGACTAGCGGGTAGCACAGATACGCAGTATTTT. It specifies CAWSAGLAGSTDTQYF. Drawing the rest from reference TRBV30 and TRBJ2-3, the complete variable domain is SQTIHQWPATLVQPVGSPLSLECTVEGTSNPNLYWYRQAAGRGLQLLFYSVGIGQISSEVPQNLSASRPQDRQFILSSKKLLLSDSGFYLCAWSAGLAGSTDTQYFGPGTRLTVL.

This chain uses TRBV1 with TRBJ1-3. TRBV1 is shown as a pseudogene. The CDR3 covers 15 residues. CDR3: CTSSQGRSWGNTIYF. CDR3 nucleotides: TGCACCAGCAGCCAGGGACGGTCTTGGGGAAACACCATATATTTT.

The CDR3 DNA sequence: TGTGCCAGCCATAATACAGGGGGCGTTCGTGAGACCCAGTACTTC. Protein: CASHNTGGVRETQYF. The chain employs TRBV7-9 and TRBJ2-5, with 9 bases identical to TRBD1. The CDR3 is 15 residues long. V dropped 8 bases and J dropped 5; count of bases not matched to a gene: 12. Germline CDR1 SEHNR, CDR2 FQNEAQ (reference sequence).

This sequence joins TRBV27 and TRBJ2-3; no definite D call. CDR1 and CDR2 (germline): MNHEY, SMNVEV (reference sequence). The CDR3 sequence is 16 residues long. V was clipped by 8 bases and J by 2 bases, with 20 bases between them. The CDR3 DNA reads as TGTGCCAGCCCTCAAGCTTGGCACAGCCACACAGATACGCAGTATTTT. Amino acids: CASPQAWHSHTDTQYF.

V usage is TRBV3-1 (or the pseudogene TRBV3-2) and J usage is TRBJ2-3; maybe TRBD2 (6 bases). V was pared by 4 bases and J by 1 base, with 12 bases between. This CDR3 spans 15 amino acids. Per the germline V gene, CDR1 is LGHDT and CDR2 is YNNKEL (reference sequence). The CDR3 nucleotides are TGTGCCAGCAGCCTTGGGGGGTCCGGCACAGATACGCAGTATTTT. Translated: CASSLGGSGTDTQYF.

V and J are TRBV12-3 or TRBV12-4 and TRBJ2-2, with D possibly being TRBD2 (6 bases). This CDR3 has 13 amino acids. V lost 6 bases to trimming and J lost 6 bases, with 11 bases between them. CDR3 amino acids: CASRGGFSGELFF. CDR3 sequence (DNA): TGTGCCAGCAGGGGGGGTTTTTCCGGGGAGCTGTTTTTT.

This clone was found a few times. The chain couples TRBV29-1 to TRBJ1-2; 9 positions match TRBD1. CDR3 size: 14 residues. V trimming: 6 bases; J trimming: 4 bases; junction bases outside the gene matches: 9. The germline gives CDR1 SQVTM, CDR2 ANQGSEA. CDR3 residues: CSVPGQGNGYGYTF. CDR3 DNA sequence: TGCAGCGTCCCGGGACAGGGAAACGGCTATGGCTACACCTTC.

The CDR3 region has the DNA TGTGCCAGTAGATATTCCTCTAGCGGGGGCAATGAGCAGTTCTTC. Translating gives CASRYSSSGGNEQFF. The chain recombines TRBV19 with TRBJ2-1; 10 bases match TRBD2. The V segment lost 6 bases and the J segment 6 bases; nucleotides outside the gene matches: 8. The germline CDR1 and CDR2 sequences are LNHDA and SQIVND (reference sequence). CDR3 length: 15 amino acids.

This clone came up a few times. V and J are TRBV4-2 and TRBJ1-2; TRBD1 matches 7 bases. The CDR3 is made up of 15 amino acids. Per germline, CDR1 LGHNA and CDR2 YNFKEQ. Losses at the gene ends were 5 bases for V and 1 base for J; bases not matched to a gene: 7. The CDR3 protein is CASSYRQGDNYGYTF. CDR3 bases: TGTGCCAGCAGCTACAGACAGGGAGATAACTATGGCTACACCTTC.

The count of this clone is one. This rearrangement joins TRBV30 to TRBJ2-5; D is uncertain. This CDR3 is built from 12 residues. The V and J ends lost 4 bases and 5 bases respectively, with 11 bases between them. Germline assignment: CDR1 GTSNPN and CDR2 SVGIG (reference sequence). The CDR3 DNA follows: TGTGCCTGGAAGGTGGGCCATGAGACCCAGTACTTC. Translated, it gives CAWKVGHETQYF. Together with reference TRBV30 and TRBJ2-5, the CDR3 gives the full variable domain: SQTIHQWPATLVQPVGSPLSLECTVEGTSNPNLYWYRQAAGRGLQLLFYSVGIGQISSEVPQNLSASRPQDRQFILSSKKLLLSDSGFYLCAWKVGHETQYFGPGTRLLVL.

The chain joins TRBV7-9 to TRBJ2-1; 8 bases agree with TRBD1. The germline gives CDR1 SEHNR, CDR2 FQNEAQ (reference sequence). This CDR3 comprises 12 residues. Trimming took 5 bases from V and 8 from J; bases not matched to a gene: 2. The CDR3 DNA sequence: TGTGCCAGCAGCGCGACAGGGGATGAGCAGTTCTTC. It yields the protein CASSATGDEQFF. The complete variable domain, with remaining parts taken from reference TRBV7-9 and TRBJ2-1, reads DTGVSQNPRHKITKRGQNVTFRCDPISEHNRLYWYRQTLGQGPEFLTYFQNEAQLEKSRLLSDRFSAERPKGSFSTLEIQRTEQGDSAMYLCASSATGDEQFFGPGTRLTVL.

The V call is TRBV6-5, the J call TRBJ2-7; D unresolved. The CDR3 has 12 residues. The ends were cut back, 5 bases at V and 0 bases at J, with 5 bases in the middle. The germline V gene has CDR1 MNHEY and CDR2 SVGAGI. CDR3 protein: CASSRNSYEQYV. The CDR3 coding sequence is TGTGCCAGCAGTCGGAACTCCTACGAGCAGTACGTC.

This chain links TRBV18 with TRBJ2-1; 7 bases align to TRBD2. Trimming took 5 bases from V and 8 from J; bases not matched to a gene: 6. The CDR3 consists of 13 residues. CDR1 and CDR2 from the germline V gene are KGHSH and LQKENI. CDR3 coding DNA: TGTGCCAGCTCATACGGGGGGATTGATGAGCAGTTCTTC. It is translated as CASSYGGIDEQFF.

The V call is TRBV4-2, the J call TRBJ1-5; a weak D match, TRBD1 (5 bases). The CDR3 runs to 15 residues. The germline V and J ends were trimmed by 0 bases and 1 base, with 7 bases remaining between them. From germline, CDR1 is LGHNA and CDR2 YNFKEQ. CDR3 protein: CASSQDGDSNQPQHF. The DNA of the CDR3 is TGTGCCAGCAGCCAAGACGGGGACAGCAATCAGCCCCAGCATTTT.

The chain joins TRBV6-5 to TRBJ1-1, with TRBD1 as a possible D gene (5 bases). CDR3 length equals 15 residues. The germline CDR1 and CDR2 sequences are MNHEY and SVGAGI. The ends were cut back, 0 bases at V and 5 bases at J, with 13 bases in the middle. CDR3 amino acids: CASSYSSQGRTEAFF. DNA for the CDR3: TGTGCCAGCAGTTACTCGAGTCAGGGACGGACTGAAGCTTTCTTT.

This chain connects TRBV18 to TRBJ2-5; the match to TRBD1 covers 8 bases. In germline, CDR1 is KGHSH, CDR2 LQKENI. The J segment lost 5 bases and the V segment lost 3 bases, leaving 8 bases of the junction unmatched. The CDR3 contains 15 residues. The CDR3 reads CASSPHPRQGETQYF. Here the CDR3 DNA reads TGTGCCAGCTCACCCCACCCCAGACAGGGGGAGACCCAGTACTTC.

CDR3 bases: TGTGCCAGCAGCTTACAGGGATTCTCTGGAAACACCATATATTTT. Amino acid sequence: CASSLQGFSGNTIYF. The V call is TRBV6-5, the J call TRBJ1-3, with TRBD1 as a possible D gene (6 bases). Germline CDR1 reads MNHEY; CDR2 reads SVGAGI. V lost 6 bases, J lost 0 bases, and 12 bases lay in between. There are 15 residues in the CDR3.

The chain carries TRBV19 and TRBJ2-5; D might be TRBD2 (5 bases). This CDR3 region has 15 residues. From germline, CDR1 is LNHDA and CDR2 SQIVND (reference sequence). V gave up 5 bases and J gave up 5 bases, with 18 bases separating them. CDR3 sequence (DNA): TGTGCCAGTAGTCCACGGGCTCATCGAGGGGAGACCCAGTACTTC. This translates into CASSPRAHRGETQYF. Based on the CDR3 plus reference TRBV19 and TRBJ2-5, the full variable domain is DGGITQSPKYLFRKEGQNVTLSCEQNLNHDAMYWYRQDPGQGLRLIYYSQIVNDFQKGDIAEGYSVSREKKESFPLTVTSAQKNPTAFYLCASSPRAHRGETQYFGPGTRLLVL.